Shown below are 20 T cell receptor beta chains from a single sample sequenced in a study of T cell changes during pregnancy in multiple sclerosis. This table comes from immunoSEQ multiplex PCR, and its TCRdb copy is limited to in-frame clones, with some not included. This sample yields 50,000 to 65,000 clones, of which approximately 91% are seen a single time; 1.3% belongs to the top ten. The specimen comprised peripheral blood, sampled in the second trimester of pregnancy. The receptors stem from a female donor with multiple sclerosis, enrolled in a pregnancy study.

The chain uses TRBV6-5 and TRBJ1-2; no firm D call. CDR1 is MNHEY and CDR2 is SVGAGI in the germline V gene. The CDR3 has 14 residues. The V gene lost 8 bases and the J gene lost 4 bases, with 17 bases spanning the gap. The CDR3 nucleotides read TGTGCCAGCGGAGGACTGGGGTTCCGCTATGGCTACACCTTC. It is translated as CASGGLGFRYGYTF.

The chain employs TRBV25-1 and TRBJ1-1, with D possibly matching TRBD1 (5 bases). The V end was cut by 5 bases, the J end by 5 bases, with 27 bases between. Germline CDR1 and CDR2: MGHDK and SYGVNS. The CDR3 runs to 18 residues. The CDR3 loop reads CASSPPPGHSLGRTEAFF. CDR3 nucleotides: TGTGCCAGCAGTCCCCCCCCCGGACACAGTCTCGGTAGGACTGAAGCTTTCTTT.

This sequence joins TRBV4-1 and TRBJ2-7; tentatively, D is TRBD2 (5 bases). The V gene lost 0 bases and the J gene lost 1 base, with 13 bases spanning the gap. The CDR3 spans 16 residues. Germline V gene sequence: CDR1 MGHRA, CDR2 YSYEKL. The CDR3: CASSQDRRLFSYEQYF. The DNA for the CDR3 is TGCGCCAGCAGCCAAGATAGGCGACTATTTTCCTACGAGCAGTACTTC.

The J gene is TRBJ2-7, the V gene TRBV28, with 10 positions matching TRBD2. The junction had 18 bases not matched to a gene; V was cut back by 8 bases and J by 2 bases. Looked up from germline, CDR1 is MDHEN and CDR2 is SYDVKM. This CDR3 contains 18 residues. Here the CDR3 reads CASDSVYHSGGPTYEQYF. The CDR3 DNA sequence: TGTGCCAGCGATTCCGTCTACCATAGCGGGGGGCCAACCTACGAGCAGTACTTC.

The CDR3 here is CASSAVGASYGYTF. DNA for the CDR3: TGTGCCAGCAGTGCGGTCGGTGCCTCTTATGGCTACACCTTC. This chain connects TRBV6-1 to TRBJ1-2; no reliable D call. The germline CDR1 and CDR2 sequences are MNHNS and SASEGT. The CDR3 runs 14 residues. The germline V and J ends were trimmed by 4 bases and 5 bases, with 14 bases remaining between them.

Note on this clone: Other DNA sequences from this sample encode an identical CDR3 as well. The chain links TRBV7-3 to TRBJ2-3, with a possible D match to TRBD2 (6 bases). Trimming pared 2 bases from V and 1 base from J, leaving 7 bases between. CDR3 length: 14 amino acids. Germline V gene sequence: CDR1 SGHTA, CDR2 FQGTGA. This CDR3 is CASSLRGGTDTQYF. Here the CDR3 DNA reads TGTGCCAGCAGCTTACGCGGGGGCACAGATACGCAGTATTTT. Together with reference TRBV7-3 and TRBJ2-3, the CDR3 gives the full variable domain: GAGVSQTPSNKVTEKGKYVELRCDPISGHTALYWYRQSLGQGPEFLIYFQGTGAADDSGLPNDRFFAVRPEGSVSTLKIQRTERGDSAVYLCASSLRGGTDTQYFGPGTRLTVL.

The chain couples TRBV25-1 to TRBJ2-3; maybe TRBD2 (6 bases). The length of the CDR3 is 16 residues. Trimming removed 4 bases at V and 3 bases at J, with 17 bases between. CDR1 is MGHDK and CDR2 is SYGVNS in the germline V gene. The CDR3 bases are TGTGCCAGCAGTGGGGTTGGCGGGGCTGCAACAGATACGCAGTATTTT. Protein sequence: CASSGVGGAATDTQYF.

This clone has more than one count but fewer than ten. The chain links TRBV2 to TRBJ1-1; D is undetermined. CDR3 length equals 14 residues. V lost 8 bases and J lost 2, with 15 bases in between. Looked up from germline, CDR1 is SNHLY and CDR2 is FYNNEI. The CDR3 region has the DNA TGTGCCAGCTGCTTAACCCGGTCTAACACTGAAGCTTTCTTT. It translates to CASCLTRSNTEAFF. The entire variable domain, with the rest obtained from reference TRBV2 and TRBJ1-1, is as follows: EPEVTQTPSHQVTQMGQEVILRCVPISNHLYFYWYRQILGQKVEFLVSFYNNEISEKSEIFDDQFSVERPDGSNFTLKIRSTKLEDSAMYFCASCLTRSNTEAFFGQGTRLTVV.

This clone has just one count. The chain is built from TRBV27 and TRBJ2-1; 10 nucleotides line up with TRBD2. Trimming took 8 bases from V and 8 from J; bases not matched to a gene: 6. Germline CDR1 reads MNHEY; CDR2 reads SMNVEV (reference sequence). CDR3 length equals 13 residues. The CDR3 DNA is TGTGCCAGCTGGAGTAGCGGGGGGCATGAGCAGTTCTTC. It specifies CASWSSGGHEQFF.

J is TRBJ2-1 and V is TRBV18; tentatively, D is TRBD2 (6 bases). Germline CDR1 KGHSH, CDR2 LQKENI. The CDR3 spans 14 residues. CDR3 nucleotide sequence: TGTGTCACTGGCGGGATAAGCTCCTACAATGAGCAGTTCTTC. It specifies CVTGGISSYNEQFF.

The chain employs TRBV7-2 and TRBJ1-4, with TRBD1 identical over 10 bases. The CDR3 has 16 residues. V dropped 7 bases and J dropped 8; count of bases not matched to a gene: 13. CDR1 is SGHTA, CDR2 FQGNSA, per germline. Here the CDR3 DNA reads TGTGCCAGCACCCTTTCTTCGGGACAGGGGAACGAAAAACTGTTTTTT. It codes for CASTLSSGQGNEKLFF.

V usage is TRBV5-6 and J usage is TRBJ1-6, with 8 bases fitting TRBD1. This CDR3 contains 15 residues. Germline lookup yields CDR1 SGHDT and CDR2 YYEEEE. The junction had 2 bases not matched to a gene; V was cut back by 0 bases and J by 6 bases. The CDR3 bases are TGTGCCAGCAGCTTGGAGGGACAGGCTAATTCACCCCTCCACTTT. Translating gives CASSLEGQANSPLHF.

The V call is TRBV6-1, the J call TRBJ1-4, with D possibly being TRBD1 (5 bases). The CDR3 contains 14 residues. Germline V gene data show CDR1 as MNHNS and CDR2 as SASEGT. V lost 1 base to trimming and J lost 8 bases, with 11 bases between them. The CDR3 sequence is CASSEVGAYEKLFF. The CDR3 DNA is TGTGCCAGCAGTGAAGTTGGGGCCTACGAAAAACTGTTTTTT.

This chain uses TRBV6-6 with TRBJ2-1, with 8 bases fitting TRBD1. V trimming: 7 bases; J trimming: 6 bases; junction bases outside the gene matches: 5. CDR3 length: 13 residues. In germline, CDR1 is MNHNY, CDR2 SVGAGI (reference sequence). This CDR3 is CASMIQGVNEQFF. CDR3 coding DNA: TGTGCCAGCATGATACAGGGGGTCAATGAGCAGTTCTTC.

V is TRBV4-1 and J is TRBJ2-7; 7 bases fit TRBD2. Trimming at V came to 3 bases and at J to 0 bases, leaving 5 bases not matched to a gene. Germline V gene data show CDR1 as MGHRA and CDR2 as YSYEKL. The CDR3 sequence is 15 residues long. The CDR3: CASSQERGPSYEQYF. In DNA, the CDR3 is TGCGCCAGCAGCCAGGAGCGGGGCCCCTCCTACGAGCAGTACTTC.

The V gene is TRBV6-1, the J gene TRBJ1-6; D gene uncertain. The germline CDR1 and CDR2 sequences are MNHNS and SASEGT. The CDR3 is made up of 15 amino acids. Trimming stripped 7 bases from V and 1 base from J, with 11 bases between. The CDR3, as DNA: TGTGCCAGCATGAGAGACGGGTCCTATAATTCACCCCTCCACTTT. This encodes CASMRDGSYNSPLHF.

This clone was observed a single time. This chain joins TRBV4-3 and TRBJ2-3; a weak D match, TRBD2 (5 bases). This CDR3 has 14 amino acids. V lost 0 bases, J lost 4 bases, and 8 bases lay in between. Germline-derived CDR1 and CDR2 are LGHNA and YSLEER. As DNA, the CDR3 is TGCGCCAGCAGCCAAGAGGTAGCGTCAGATACGCAGTATTTT. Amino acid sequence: CASSQEVASDTQYF.

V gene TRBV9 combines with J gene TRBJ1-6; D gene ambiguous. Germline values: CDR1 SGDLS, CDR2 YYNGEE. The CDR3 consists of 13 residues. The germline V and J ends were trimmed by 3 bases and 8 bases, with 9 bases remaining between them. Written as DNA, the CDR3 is TGTGCCAGCAGCGCGAGGACTGATTCACCCCTCCACTTT. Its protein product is CASSARTDSPLHF. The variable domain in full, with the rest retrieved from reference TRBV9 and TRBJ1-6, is DSGVTQTPKHLITATGQRVTLRCSPRSGDLSVYWYQQSLDQGLQFLIQYYNGEERAKGNILERFSAQQFPDLHSELNLSSLELGDSALYFCASSARTDSPLHFGNGTRLTVT.

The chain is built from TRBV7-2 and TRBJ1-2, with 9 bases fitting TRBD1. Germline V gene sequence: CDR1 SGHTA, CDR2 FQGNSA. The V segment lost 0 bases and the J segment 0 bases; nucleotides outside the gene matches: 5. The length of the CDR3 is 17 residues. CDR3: CASSLAIRTGANYGYTF. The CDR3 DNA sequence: TGTGCCAGCAGCTTAGCCATAAGGACAGGGGCTAACTATGGCTACACCTTC.

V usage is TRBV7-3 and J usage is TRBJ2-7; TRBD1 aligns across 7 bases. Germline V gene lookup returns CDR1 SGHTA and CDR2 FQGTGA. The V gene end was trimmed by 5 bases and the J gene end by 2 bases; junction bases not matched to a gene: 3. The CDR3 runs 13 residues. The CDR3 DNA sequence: TGTGCCAGCAGCCTGGGGACAGCCTACGAGCAGTACTTC. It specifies CASSLGTAYEQYF.